This TCR beta chain is drawn from a study of shared clonotypes between healthy human individuals. Each PCR replicate from the sorted subsets contained 150 to 250 ng DNA, which is 30,000 or so T cell genomes. Authors' data handling: Filtering of immunoSEQ junctional sequences could not match full-length read filtering. Here immunoSEQ multiplex PCR was the method, and the copy in TCRdb shows in-frame clones only, minus some. V, J and clone size are those of that table, while D and trimming were read from the DNA. The top ten hold around 1.8% of the sample, which has about 680,000 clones, about 80% seen once. V lost 8 bases to trimming and J lost 1 base; unmatched junction nucleotides: 9. This CDR3 is built from 17 residues. CDR1 and CDR2 (germline): MGHDK, SYGVNS.

The clonotype comes from a woman in her 30s in good health. Material for sequencing was memory CD4+ T cells sorted from blood. The subset here: CD45RA-negative fraction. The chain is built from TRBV25-1 and TRBJ2-2; 11 nucleotides match TRBD2. CDR3: CASVSLAGGRNTGELFF. CDR3 sequence (DNA): TGTGCCAGCGTATCTTTAGCGGGAGGGAGGAACACCGGGGAGCTGTTTTTT.